Below are 19 T cell receptor beta chains sequenced from a single sample in a study of cytomegalovirus exposure and HLA in healthy donors. Amplification used 60 Vbeta primers and 13 Jbeta primers. TCRdb keeps only in-frame clones here, not all; method: immunoSEQ multiplex PCR. The repertoire consists of around 150,000 clones, with approximately 80% occurring once and the leading ten covering more than 2%. Sequences were obtained from PBMCs. These receptors came from a man in his fifties in good health and CMV-seropositive.

The V and J genes are TRBV29-1 and TRBJ2-7; 9 positions match TRBD2. V lost 6 bases to trimming and J lost 7 bases; unmatched junction nucleotides: 10. Germline V gene data show CDR1 as SQVTM and CDR2 as ANQGSEA. The length of the CDR3 is 13 residues. CDR3 DNA: TGCAGCGTAGATAGCGGGGGACCTTTGGAGCAGTACTTC. Translated: CSVDSGGPLEQYF.

V gene TRBV5-1 combines with J gene TRBJ2-7, with TRBD2 identical over 9 bases. V shed 0 bases, J shed 0 bases, and the junction held 1 base outside the gene matches. The V gene's germline CDR1 is SGHRS and CDR2 YFSETQ. The CDR3 sequence is 15 residues long. CDR3 sequence reads: CASSLGTSVSYEQYF. The CDR3 nucleotides read TGCGCCAGCAGCTTGGGGACTAGCGTCTCCTACGAGCAGTACTTC.

CDR3 loop: CASSSLAGGYNYEQYF. Here the CDR3 DNA reads TGTGCCAGCTCCAGCCTAGCGGGGGGGTATAACTACGAGCAGTACTTC. The rearrangement links TRBV18 to TRBJ2-7; 12 positions match TRBD2. Trimming removed 6 bases from V and 3 bases from J; junction bases left unmatched: 9. The germline CDR1 and CDR2 sequences are KGHSH and LQKENI. CDR3 size: 16 residues.

The V call is TRBV11-3, the J call TRBJ1-1, with D tentatively TRBD1 (6 bases). Germline V gives CDR1 SGHNT, CDR2 YENEEA. With 4 bases removed from V and 4 bases from J, the gap between germline ends came to 19 bases. The CDR3 sequence is 16 residues long. The chain's CDR3 is CASSSTRRGEGTEAFF. CDR3 nucleotides: TGTGCCAGCAGCTCAACCCGCAGGGGTGAGGGCACTGAAGCTTTCTTT.

The rearrangement joins TRBV20-1 to TRBJ1-2; D remains ambiguous. V dropped 6 bases and J dropped 8 bases, with 7 bases sitting between them. Germline CDR1 and CDR2: DFQATT and SNEGSKA (reference sequence). The length of the CDR3 is 9 residues. The CDR3 DNA is TGCAGTGCCCCTACGGGCTACACCTTC. It is translated as CSAPTGYTF.

This chain uses TRBV21-1 with TRBJ1-1; the table gives TRBD1 as D, unverified against the DNA. TRBV21-1 is tagged as a pseudogene. The CDR3 has 14 amino acids. The CDR3 DNA follows: TGTGCCAGCAGCACCCTCAGGGGGAATGCTGAAGCTTTCTTT. Protein sequence: CASSTLRGNAEAFF.

This clone was seen only a few times. The chain is built from TRBV4-1 and TRBJ2-2; TRBD1 agrees at 8 bases. V dropped 8 bases and J dropped 5; count of bases not matched to a gene: 16. The CDR3 is made up of 17 amino acids. The germline gives CDR1 MGHRA, CDR2 YSYEKL. CDR3: CASFWTGRGGGTGELFF. CDR3 in DNA: TGCGCCAGCTTCTGGACAGGGCGGGGAGGAGGGACCGGGGAGCTGTTTTTT.

V is TRBV6-4 and J is TRBJ1-6, with 9 bases aligning to TRBD1. V was pared by 4 bases and J by 9 bases, with 4 bases of the junction left unmatched. The CDR3 length is 14 residues. Germline lookup yields CDR1 MRHNA and CDR2 SNTAGT. The CDR3, as DNA: TGTGCCAGCAGTGGTGAGACAGGGGGTTCACCCCTCCACTTT. Residues: CASSGETGGSPLHF.

This clone was observed a few times. This chain joins TRBV28 and TRBJ1-2, with D possibly being TRBD1 (6 bases). Between the trimmed V and J ends, which lost 6 bases and 4 bases, there was a span of 15 bases. Per germline, CDR1 MDHEN and CDR2 SYDVKM. The CDR3 is 14 amino acids. CDR3 loop: CASSLQGPSYGYTF. As DNA, the CDR3 is TGTGCCAGCAGCCTACAGGGCCCCTCCTATGGCTACACCTTC.

J is TRBJ2-1 and V is TRBV19; D is possibly TRBD1 (5 bases). Trimming left V 7 bases short and J 0 bases short, with 13 bases between. The CDR3 totals 15 residues. From germline, CDR1 is LNHDA and CDR2 SQIVND (reference sequence). CDR3 in amino acids: CASNSAGNSYNEQFF. The CDR3 nucleotides are TGTGCCAGTAATAGTGCAGGGAACTCCTACAATGAGCAGTTCTTC.

The chain carries TRBV7-2 and TRBJ1-1; D might be TRBD1 (5 bases). With 4 bases removed from V and 4 bases from J, the gap between germline ends came to 19 bases. Germline V gene data show CDR1 as SGHTA and CDR2 as FQGNSA. CDR3 size: 16 residues. This chain's CDR3 is CASSSIFQGTTTEAFF. In DNA, the CDR3 is TGTGCCAGCAGCTCTATTTTCCAGGGAACTACCACTGAAGCTTTCTTT.

V usage is TRBV19 and J usage is TRBJ2-3; 10 bases match TRBD1. The CDR3 runs to 15 residues. The germline CDR1 and CDR2 sequences are LNHDA and SQIVND (reference sequence). Trimming at V came to 5 bases and at J to 3 bases, leaving 5 bases not matched to a gene. CDR3 amino acids: CASSAPGQGTDTQYF. CDR3 DNA sequence: TGTGCCAGTAGTGCACCGGGACAGGGGACAGATACGCAGTATTTT.

The J gene is TRBJ2-1, the V gene TRBV27; perhaps TRBD2 as D (5 bases). V was clipped by 5 bases and J by 0 bases, with 17 bases between them. This CDR3 contains 17 residues. Germline V gene data show CDR1 as MNHEY and CDR2 as SMNVEV (reference sequence). The CDR3 loop reads CASSPAGLHLSYNEQFF. In nucleotides, the CDR3 is TGTGCCAGCAGTCCCGCTGGACTCCACCTCTCCTACAATGAGCAGTTCTTC.

The chain links TRBV27 to TRBJ2-5, with 7 nucleotides matching TRBD1. Looked up from germline, CDR1 is MNHEY and CDR2 is SMNVEV (reference sequence). V trimming: 7 bases; J trimming: 2 bases; junction bases outside the gene matches: 10. The CDR3 extends over 15 amino acids. The CDR3 DNA reads as TGTGCCAGCATTCAAGGGGGACAGAATCAAGAGACCCAGTACTTC. This codes for CASIQGGQNQETQYF.

This clone has just one count. The chain uses TRBV11-2 and TRBJ1-1, with 10 bases aligning to TRBD1. Trimming cost V 3 bases and J 6 bases; bases outside gene matches: 10. Germline V gene data show CDR1 as SGHAT and CDR2 as FQNNGV. The CDR3 consists of 16 residues. CDR3 loop: CASSFRTGGRGAEAFF. CDR3 DNA: TGTGCCAGCAGCTTCCGGACAGGGGGGAGGGGGGCTGAAGCTTTCTTT.

In its sample, this clone was seen once. This chain joins TRBV4-1 and TRBJ2-3, with D possibly TRBD2 on 5 matching bases. V dropped 0 bases and J dropped 2 bases, with 12 bases sitting between them. The CDR3 is 16 residues long. Germline CDR1 reads MGHRA; CDR2 reads YSYEKL. The DNA for the CDR3 is TGCGCCAGCAGCCAAGACAGAGGGTTGAACACAGATACGCAGTATTTT. This translates into CASSQDRGLNTDTQYF.

V gene TRBV6-4 combines with J gene TRBJ1-4; 8 bases fit TRBD1. The length of the CDR3 is 17 residues. J gave up 4 bases and V 6 bases, and 13 bases lay outside the gene matches. CDR1 is MRHNA, CDR2 SNTAGT, per germline. The CDR3 sequence: CASRVSVRDRLNEKLFF. The CDR3 coding sequence is TGTGCCAGCAGAGTTAGTGTTAGGGACAGGCTTAATGAAAAACTGTTTTTT.

The chain couples TRBV5-6 to TRBJ2-3; 14 bases map to TRBD2. The CDR3 sequence is 16 residues long. Unmatched junction bases numbered 6, after V lost 3 bases and J lost 6 bases. Germline V gives CDR1 SGHDT, CDR2 YYEEEE. The CDR3 nucleotides read TGTGCCAGCAGCTCGGGACTAGCGGGGGTTCGCGATACGCAGTATTTT. Translation: CASSSGLAGVRDTQYF.

This clone appeared once. V is TRBV4-3 and J is TRBJ2-7; a weak D match, TRBD1 (6 bases). V was trimmed by 0 bases and J by 0 bases, leaving 15 bases between them. The CDR3 extends over 17 amino acids. Germline lookup yields CDR1 LGHNA and CDR2 YSLEER. This CDR3 is CASSQEVARGGSYEQYF. DNA for the CDR3: TGCGCCAGCAGCCAAGAAGTGGCTCGAGGGGGCTCCTACGAGCAGTACTTC.